A selection of T cell receptor beta chains follows, all from one sample in a study of cytomegalovirus exposure and HLA in healthy donors. The assay was immunoSEQ multiplex PCR, and TCRdb's table has in-frame clones only and misses some. The repertoire holds approximately 100,000 clones, with around three quarters as singletons. Source material: PBMCs. The receptors stem from a female donor in good health and CMV-seronegative. Each CDR3 is given with its conserved first and last residue. Fields, in order: J gene, D gene, V gene, CDR3 DNA, CDR3 protein. D genes are given only for firm matches.

j_gene: TRBJ2-2; d_gene: .; v_gene: TRBV2; CDR3nt: TGTGCCAGCAGAACTCTGACAGGAACCGCCGGGGAGCTGTTTTTT; CDR3aa: CASRTLTGTAGELFF
j_gene: TRBJ2-2; d_gene: TRBD2; v_gene: TRBV6-1; CDR3nt: TGTGCCAGCAGAGGCGCTAGCGGGCACTACGGGGAGCTGTTTTTT; CDR3aa: CASRGASGHYGELFF
j_gene: TRBJ1-5; d_gene: .; v_gene: TRBV27; CDR3nt: TGTGCCAGCAGTTGGGAAGGGAGGGGAAGCAATCAGCCCCAGCATTTT; CDR3aa: CASSWEGRGSNQPQHF
j_gene: TRBJ1-2; d_gene: .; v_gene: TRBV6-5; CDR3nt: TGTGCCAGCAGTTACGGCGGGGGCCGGGTTTACTATGGCTACACCTTC; CDR3aa: CASSYGGGRVYYGYTF
j_gene: TRBJ1-1; d_gene: .; v_gene: TRBV2; CDR3nt: TGTGCCAGCAGCGGGGACACTGAAGCTTTCTTT; CDR3aa: CASSGDTEAFF
j_gene: TRBJ2-1; d_gene: TRBD2; v_gene: TRBV6-6; CDR3nt: TGTGCCAGCAGGATTAGCGGGGGGGGGCGAAATGAGCAGTTCTTC; CDR3aa: CASRISGGGRNEQFF
j_gene: TRBJ1-1; d_gene: TRBD1; v_gene: TRBV29-1; CDR3nt: TGCAGCGTTGAAGCGCCGGGACAGGGTCATGGGGGTGAAGCTTTCTTT; CDR3aa: CSVEAPGQGHGGEAFF
j_gene: TRBJ2-3; d_gene: .; v_gene: TRBV5-4; CDR3nt: TGTGCCAGCAGCAACCCGGCACATGCCGGGTCCACAGATACGCAGTATTTT; CDR3aa: CASSNPAHAGSTDTQYF
j_gene: TRBJ1-1; d_gene: TRBD1; v_gene: TRBV4-3; CDR3nt: TGCGCCAGCAGCCATGCAACAGGGGGCACTGAAGCTTTCTTT; CDR3aa: CASSHATGGTEAFF
j_gene: TRBJ1-1; d_gene: .; v_gene: TRBV4-3; CDR3nt: TGCGCCAGCAGCCCTGACAGTATTGAAGCTTTCTTT; CDR3aa: CASSPDSIEAFF
j_gene: TRBJ2-5; d_gene: .; v_gene: TRBV7-3; CDR3nt: TGTGCCAGCGCTTTTGGGGGCGGACCCCAAGAGACCCAGTACTTC; CDR3aa: CASAFGGGPQETQYF
j_gene: TRBJ2-2; d_gene: .; v_gene: TRBV6-6; CDR3nt: TGTGCCAGCAGTTTCGCAGGGACCGGGGAGCTGTTTTTT; CDR3aa: CASSFAGTGELFF